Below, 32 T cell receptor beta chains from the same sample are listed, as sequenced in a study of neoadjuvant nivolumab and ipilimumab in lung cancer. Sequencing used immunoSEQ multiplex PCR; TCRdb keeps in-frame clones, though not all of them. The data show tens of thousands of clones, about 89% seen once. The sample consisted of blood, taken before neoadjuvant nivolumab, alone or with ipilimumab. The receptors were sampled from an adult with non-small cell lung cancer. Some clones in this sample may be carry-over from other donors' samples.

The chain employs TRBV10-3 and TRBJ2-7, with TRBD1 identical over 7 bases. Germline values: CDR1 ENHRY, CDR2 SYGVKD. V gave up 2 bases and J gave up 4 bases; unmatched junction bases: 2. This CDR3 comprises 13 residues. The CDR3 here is CAISEDREYEQYF. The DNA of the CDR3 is TGTGCCATCAGTGAGGACAGGGAGTACGAGCAGTACTTC.

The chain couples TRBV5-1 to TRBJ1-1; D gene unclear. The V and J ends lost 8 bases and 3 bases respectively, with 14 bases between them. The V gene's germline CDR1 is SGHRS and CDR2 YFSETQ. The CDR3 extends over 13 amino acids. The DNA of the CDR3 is TGCGCCAGTAACGAAGACGGCTACACTGAAGCTTTCTTT. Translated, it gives CASNEDGYTEAFF. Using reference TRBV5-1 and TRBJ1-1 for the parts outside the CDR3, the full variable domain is KAGVTQTPRYLIKTRGQQVTLSCSPISGHRSVSWYQQTPGQGLQFLFEYFSETQRNKGNFPGRFSGRQFSNSRSEMNVSTLELGDSALYLCASNEDGYTEAFFGQGTRLTVV.

CDR3 sequence reads: CASSPPTLAGVGETQYF. The DNA for the CDR3 is TGTGCCAGCTCACCACCGACGCTAGCGGGAGTAGGGGAGACCCAGTACTTC. The chain has TRBV18 and TRBJ2-5; 10 nucleotides agree with TRBD2. This CDR3 has 17 amino acids. Germline-derived CDR1 and CDR2 are KGHSH and LQKENI. The V gene end was trimmed by 0 bases and the J gene end by 5 bases; junction bases not matched to a gene: 9.

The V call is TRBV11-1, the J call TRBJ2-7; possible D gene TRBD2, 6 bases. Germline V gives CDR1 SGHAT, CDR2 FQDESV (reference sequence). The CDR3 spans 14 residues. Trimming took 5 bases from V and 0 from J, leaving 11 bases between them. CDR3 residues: CASSGTPSSYEQYF. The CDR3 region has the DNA TGTGCCAGCAGCGGGACTCCCAGCTCCTACGAGCAGTACTTC.

The CDR3 region is CASTTDLANYGYTF. The CDR3 DNA follows: TGTGCCAGCACGACGGACTTAGCTAACTATGGCTACACCTTC. V and J are TRBV2 and TRBJ1-2; no reliable D call. The CDR3 loop spans 14 amino acids. From germline, CDR1 is SNHLY and CDR2 FYNNEI. V dropped 7 bases and J dropped 0 bases, with 12 bases sitting between them. The variable domain in full, completed from reference TRBV2 and TRBJ1-2, reads EPEVTQTPSHQVTQMGQEVILRCVPISNHLYFYWYRQILGQKVEFLVSFYNNEISEKSEIFDDQFSVERPDGSNFTLKIRSTKLEDSAMYFCASTTDLANYGYTFGSGTRLTVV.

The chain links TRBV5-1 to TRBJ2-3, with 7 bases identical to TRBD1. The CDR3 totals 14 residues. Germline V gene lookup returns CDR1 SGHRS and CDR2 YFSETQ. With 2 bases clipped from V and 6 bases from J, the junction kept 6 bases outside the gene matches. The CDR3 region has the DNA TGCGCCAGCAGCTTACAGGGGTCTGAGGATACGCAGTATTTT. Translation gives CASSLQGSEDTQYF.

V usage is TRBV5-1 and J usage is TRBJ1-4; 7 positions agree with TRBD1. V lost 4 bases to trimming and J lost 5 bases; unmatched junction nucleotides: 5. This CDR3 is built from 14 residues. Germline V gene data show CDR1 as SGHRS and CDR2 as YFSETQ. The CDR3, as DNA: TGCGCCAGCAGCCTCGCAGGGGGGAATGAAAAACTGTTTTTT. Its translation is CASSLAGGNEKLFF.

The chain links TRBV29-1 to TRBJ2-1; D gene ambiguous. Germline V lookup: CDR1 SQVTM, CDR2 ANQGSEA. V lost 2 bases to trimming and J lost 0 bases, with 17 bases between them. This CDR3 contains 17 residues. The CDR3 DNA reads TGCAGCGTTGAACTCCTCAGAGCGCGCAGCTCCTACAATGAGCAGTTCTTC. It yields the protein CSVELLRARSSYNEQFF.

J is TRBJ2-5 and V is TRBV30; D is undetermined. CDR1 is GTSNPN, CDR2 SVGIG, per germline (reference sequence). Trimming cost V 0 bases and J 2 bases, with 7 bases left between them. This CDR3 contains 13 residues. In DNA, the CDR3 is TGTGCCTGGAGTGTAAGACGACAAGAGACCCAGTACTTC. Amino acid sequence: CAWSVRRQETQYF.

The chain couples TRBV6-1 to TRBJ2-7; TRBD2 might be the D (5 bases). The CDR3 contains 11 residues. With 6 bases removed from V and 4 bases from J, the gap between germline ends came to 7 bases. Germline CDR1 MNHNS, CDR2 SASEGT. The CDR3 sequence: CASRRDYEQYF. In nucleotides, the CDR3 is TGTGCCAGCAGGAGGGATTACGAGCAGTACTTC.

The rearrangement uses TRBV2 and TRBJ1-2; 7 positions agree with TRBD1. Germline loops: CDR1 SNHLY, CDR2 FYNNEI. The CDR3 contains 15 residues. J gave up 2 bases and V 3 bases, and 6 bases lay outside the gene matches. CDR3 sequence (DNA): TGTGCCAGCAGTGATCTAGGGACAGACAACTATGGCTACACCTTC. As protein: CASSDLGTDNYGYTF.

DNA of the CDR3: TGTGCCAGCAGCTTGGGTGGAGCCGAGCAGTACTTC. Its translation is CASSLGGAEQYF. This chain links TRBV5-6 with TRBJ2-7; the D is unclear. CDR3 length: 12 amino acids. Germline V CDR1 and CDR2: SGHDT, YYEEEE. Trimming took off 0 bases at V and 6 bases at J, with 7 bases between the two ends.

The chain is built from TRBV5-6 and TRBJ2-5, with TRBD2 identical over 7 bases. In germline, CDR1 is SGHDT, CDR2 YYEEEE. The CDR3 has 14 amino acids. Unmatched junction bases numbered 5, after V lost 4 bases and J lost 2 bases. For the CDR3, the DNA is TGTGCCAGCAGCGCGAGCGGGACTCAAGAGACCCAGTACTTC. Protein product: CASSASGTQETQYF.

The CDR3, as DNA: TGTGCCAGCAGTGAAGGACTAGCGGGATTAACCGGGGAGCTGTTTTTT. Translated: CASSEGLAGLTGELFF. The V gene is TRBV25-1, the J gene TRBJ2-2; the match to TRBD2 covers 12 bases. In germline, CDR1 is MGHDK, CDR2 SYGVNS. This CDR3 region has 16 residues. The V gene end was trimmed by 2 bases and the J gene end by 5 bases; junction bases not matched to a gene: 3.

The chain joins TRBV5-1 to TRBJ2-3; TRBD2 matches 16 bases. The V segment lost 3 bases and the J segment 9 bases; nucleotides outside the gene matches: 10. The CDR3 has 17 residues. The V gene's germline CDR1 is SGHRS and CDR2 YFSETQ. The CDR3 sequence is CASSSGTSGRALWTQYF. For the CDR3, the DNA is TGCGCCAGCAGCTCCGGGACTAGCGGGAGGGCACTATGGACGCAGTATTTT.

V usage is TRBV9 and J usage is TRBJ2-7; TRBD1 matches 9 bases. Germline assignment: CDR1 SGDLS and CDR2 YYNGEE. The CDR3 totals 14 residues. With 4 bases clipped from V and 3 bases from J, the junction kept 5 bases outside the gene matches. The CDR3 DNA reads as TGTGCCAGCAGCCCCAAGGGACAGGGCTACGAGCAGTACTTC. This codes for CASSPKGQGYEQYF.

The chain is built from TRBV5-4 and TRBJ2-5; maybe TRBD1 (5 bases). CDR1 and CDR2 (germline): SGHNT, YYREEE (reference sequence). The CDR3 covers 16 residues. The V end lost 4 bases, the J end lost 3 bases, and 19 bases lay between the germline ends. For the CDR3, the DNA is TGTGCCAGCAGCGTAGGGCCGACGTACAGGAAAGAGACCCAGTACTTC. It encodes CASSVGPTYRKETQYF.

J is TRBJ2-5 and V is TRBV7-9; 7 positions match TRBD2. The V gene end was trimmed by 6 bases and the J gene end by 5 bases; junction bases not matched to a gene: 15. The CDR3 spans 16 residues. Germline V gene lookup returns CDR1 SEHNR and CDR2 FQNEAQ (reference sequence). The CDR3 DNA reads TGTGCCAGCAGTAATTGGTTAATGGCGGGAGATGAGACCCAGTACTTC. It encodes CASSNWLMAGDETQYF. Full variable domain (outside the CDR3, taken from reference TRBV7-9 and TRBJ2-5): DTGVSQNPRHKITKRGQNVTFRCDPISEHNRLYWYRQTLGQGPEFLTYFQNEAQLEKSRLLSDRFSAERPKGSFSTLEIQRTEQGDSAMYLCASSNWLMAGDETQYFGPGTRLLVL.

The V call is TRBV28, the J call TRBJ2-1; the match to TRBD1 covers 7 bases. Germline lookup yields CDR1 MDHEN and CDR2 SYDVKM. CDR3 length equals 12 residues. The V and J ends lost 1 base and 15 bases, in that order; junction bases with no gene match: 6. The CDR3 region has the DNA TGTGCCAGCAGTTTATCCCAGACAGGGTTGTTCTTC. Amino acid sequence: CASSLSQTGLFF.

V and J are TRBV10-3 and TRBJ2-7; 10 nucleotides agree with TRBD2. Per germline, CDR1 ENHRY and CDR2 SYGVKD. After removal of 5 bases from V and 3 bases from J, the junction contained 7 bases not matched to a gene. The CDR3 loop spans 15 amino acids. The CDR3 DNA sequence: TGTGCCATCAGTCTTGACCCTAGCGGGAGCTACGAGCAGTACTTC. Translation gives CAISLDPSGSYEQYF.

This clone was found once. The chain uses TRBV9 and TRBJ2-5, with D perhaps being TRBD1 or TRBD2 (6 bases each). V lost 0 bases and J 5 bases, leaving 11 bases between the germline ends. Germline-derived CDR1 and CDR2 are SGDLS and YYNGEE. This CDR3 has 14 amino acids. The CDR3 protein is CASSVEGGWETQYF. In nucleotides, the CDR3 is TGTGCCAGCAGCGTAGAGGGGGGCTGGGAGACCCAGTACTTC. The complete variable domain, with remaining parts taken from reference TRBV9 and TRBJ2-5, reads DSGVTQTPKHLITATGQRVTLRCSPRSGDLSVYWYQQSLDQGLQFLIQYYNGEERAKGNILERFSAQQFPDLHSELNLSSLELGDSALYFCASSVEGGWETQYFGPGTRLLVL.

The CDR3 DNA follows: TGTGCCAGCAGCTGGAGAACGTACACTGAAGCTTTCTTT. Its translation is CASSWRTYTEAFF. This sequence joins TRBV7-2 and TRBJ1-1; D not resolved. Germline CDR1 and CDR2: SGHTA and FQGNSA. V was trimmed by 4 bases and J by 3 bases, leaving 9 bases between them. The CDR3 totals 13 residues.

In DNA form, the CDR3 reads TGTGCCATCAGTGGACAGAATTTTGGTGAAAAACTGTTTTTT. As protein: CAISGQNFGEKLFF. The J gene is TRBJ1-4, the V gene TRBV10-3, with D perhaps matching TRBD1 (5 bases). This CDR3 has 14 amino acids. Germline lookup yields CDR1 ENHRY and CDR2 SYGVKD. Trimming pared 4 bases from V and 7 bases from J, leaving 13 bases between.

CDR3 DNA sequence: TGTGCCAGCAGCCCTGTGAGCGGGTTGCAAGAGCAGTACTTC. Residues: CASSPVSGLQEQYF. V gene TRBV7-4 combines with J gene TRBJ2-7; the D gene is possibly TRBD2 (6 bases). Trimming took 5 bases from V and 7 from J, leaving 18 bases between them. Per germline, CDR1 SGHVT and CDR2 SQSDAQ. CDR3 length equals 14 residues.

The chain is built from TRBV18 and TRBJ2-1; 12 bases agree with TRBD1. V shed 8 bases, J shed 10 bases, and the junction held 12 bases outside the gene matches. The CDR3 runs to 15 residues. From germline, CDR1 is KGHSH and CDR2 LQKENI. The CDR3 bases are TGTGCCAGCACCCTAACCGGGACAGGGGGCGGAGAGCAGTTCTTC. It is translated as CASTLTGTGGGEQFF. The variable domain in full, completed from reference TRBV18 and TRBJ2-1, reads NAGVMQNPRHLVRRRGQEARLRCSPMKGHSHVYWYRQLPEEGLKFMVYLQKENIIDESGMPKERFSAEFPKEGPSILRIQQVVRGDSAAYFCASTLTGTGGGEQFFGPGTRLTVL.

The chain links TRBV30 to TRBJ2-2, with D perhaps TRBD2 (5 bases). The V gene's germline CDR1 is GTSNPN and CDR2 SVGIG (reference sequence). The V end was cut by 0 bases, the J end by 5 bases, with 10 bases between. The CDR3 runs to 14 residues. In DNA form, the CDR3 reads TGTGCCTGGAGTGTGCAGACGGGGACCGGGGAGCTGTTTTTT. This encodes CAWSVQTGTGELFF.

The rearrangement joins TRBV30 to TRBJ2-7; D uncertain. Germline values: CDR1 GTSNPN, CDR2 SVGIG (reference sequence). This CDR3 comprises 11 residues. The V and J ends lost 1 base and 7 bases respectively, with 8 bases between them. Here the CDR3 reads CAWSEQPEQYF. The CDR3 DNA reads TGTGCCTGGAGTGAACAGCCTGAGCAGTACTTC.

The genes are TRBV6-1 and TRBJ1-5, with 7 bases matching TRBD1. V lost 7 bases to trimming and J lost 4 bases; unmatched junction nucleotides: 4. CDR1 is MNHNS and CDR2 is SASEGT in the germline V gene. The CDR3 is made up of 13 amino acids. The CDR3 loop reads CASKGTVNQPQHF. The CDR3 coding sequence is TGTGCCAGCAAAGGGACAGTTAATCAGCCCCAGCATTTT.

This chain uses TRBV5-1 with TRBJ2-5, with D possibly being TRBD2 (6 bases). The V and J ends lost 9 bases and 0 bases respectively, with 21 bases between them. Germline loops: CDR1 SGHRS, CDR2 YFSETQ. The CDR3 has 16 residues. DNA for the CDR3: TGCGCCACAAACTCGGGGACTGGAGGATACCAAGAGACCCAGTACTTC. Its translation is CATNSGTGGYQETQYF. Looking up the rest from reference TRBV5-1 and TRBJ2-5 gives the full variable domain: KAGVTQTPRYLIKTRGQQVTLSCSPISGHRSVSWYQQTPGQGLQFLFEYFSETQRNKGNFPGRFSGRQFSNSRSEMNVSTLELGDSALYLCATNSGTGGYQETQYFGPGTRLLVL.

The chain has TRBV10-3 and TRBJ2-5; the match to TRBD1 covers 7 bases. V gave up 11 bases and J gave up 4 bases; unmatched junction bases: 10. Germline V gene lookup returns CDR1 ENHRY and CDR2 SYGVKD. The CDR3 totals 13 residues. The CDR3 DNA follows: TGTGCCGCCAAGACAGGGCCCGGAGAGACCCAGTACTTC. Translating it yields CAAKTGPGETQYF.

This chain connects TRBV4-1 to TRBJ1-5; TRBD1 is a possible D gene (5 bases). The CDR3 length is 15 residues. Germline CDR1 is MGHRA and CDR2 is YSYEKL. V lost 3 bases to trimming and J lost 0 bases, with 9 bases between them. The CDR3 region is CASSQDGASNQPQHF. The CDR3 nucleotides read TGCGCCAGCAGCCAGGACGGGGCTAGCAATCAGCCCCAGCATTTT.

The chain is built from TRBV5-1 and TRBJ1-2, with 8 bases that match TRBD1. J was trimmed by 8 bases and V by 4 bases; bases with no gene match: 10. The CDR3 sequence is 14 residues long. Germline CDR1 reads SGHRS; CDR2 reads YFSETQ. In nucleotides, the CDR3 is TGCGCCAGCAGCGCGCGCCCAGGGGGCGGCGGCTACACCTTC. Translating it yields CASSARPGGGGYTF.